These T cell receptor beta chains were read from a single sample in a study of blood T cell repertoires in COVID-19. TCRdb's copy holds only in-frame clones and misses some; the assay was immunoSEQ multiplex PCR. The sample carries tens of thousands of clones, roughly 88% recorded once. The specimen sequenced was peripheral blood. The receptors here all came from a woman in her fifties or sixties with COVID-19, enrolled during active disease. The CDR3 runs from the conserved cysteine through the conserved F or W. A D gene is named only where the DNA matches it firmly. Size tells how often a clone was seen (once, few, many) or the class of an expanded clone, and some rows leave it out.

j_call clone_size d_call v_call cdr3_aa cdr3_nt
TRBJ1-1 . . TRBV30 CAWMDNSGQMNTEAFF TGTGCCTGGATGGACAATTCCGGGCAAATGAACACTGAAGCTTTCTTT
TRBJ2-5 . TRBD2 TRBV7-2 CASSLAVSGVETQYF TGTGCCAGCAGCTTAGCGGTCAGCGGGGTTGAGACCCAGTACTTC
TRBJ2-1 . TRBD1 TRBV19 CASSRPGQGTYNEQFF TGTGCCAGTAGTCGCCCGGGACAGGGGACCTACAATGAGCAGTTCTTC
TRBJ1-2 once . TRBV19 CASSIRGAYGYTF TGTGCCAGTAGTATCAGGGGTGCCTATGGCTACACCTTC
TRBJ2-1 . . TRBV4-1 CASSQDAPRVGLYNEQFF TGCGCCAGCAGCCAAGATGCCCCCCGGGTCGGCTTATACAATGAGCAGTTCTTC
TRBJ2-7 . . TRBV11-2 CASSPPDTVFEQYF TGTGCCAGCAGCCCCCCGGACACTGTATTTGAGCAGTACTTC
TRBJ2-4 . . TRBV15 CATSRGVEGKNIQYF TGTGCCACCAGCAGAGGGGTGGAGGGCAAAAACATTCAGTACTTC
TRBJ2-3 . TRBD1 TRBV5-8 CASSLPGGDTQYF TGTGCCAGCAGCTTGCCAGGGGGCGATACGCAGTATTTT
TRBJ2-1 . TRBD2 TRBV11-2 CASSLGASGIEQFF TGTGCCAGCAGCTTGGGGGCTAGCGGGATTGAGCAGTTCTTC
TRBJ2-2 . . TRBV5-5 CASSLTGKTGELFF TGTGCCAGCAGCCTCACAGGGAAGACCGGGGAGCTGTTTTTT
TRBJ1-1 . . TRBV29-1 CSVEKAGGTEAFF TGCAGCGTTGAAAAGGCGGGGGGAACTGAAGCTTTCTTT
TRBJ1-2 . TRBD1 TRBV10-3 CAISFTTGTGATYGYTF TGTGCCATCAGTTTTACAACCGGGACAGGGGCTACCTATGGCTACACCTTC
TRBJ2-5 once . TRBV6-5 CATQFQGGRETQYF TGTGCCACGCAGTTTCAGGGGGGACGGGAGACCCAGTACTTC
TRBJ1-2 . TRBD1 TRBV2 CASSEGGQGYGYTF TGTGCCAGCAGTGAAGGGGGACAGGGGTATGGCTACACCTTC
TRBJ1-2 . . TRBV19 CASRTSAAPYGYTF TGTGCCAGTAGGACATCAGCCGCCCCGTATGGCTACACCTTC
TRBJ1-1 . . TRBV30 CAWEGQGISGAFF TGTGCCTGGGAGGGGCAGGGAATCTCGGGAGCTTTCTTT
TRBJ2-1 . . TRBV6-6 CASRRDSSYNEQFF TGTGCCAGCAGGCGGGACAGCTCCTACAATGAGCAGTTCTTC
TRBJ1-2 once . TRBV4-2 CASSQGSGDNYGYTF TGTGCCAGCAGCCAAGGGTCAGGGGATAACTATGGCTACACCTTC
TRBJ2-1 . . TRBV6-5 CASSIATLSYNEQFF TGTGCCAGCAGTATTGCGACACTCTCCTACAATGAGCAGTTCTTC
TRBJ2-6 . TRBD1 TRBV10-1 CASSEVRGTGGGGANVLTF TGCGCCAGCAGTGAGGTTAGGGGGACAGGGGGTGGTGGGGCCAACGTCCTGACTTTC
TRBJ2-7 few . TRBV10-3 CAISESRDSLYEQYF TGTGCCATCAGTGAGTCGCGGGACAGCCTCTACGAGCAGTACTTC
TRBJ2-7 . TRBD1 TRBV27 CASSSIRGQGPHEQYF TGTGCCAGCAGTTCTATCAGGGGACAGGGGCCCCACGAGCAGTACTTC
TRBJ2-7 . TRBD1 TRBV19 CASSTGQGNEQYF TGTGCCAGTAGTACGGGACAGGGGAACGAGCAGTACTTC
TRBJ1-5 . TRBD1 TRBV28 CASTPDRESNQPQHF TGTGCCAGCACCCCGGACAGGGAGAGCAATCAGCCCCAGCATTTT
TRBJ2-5 . . TRBV7-9 CASSSLQETQYF TGTGCCAGCAGCTCCCTACAAGAGACCCAGTACTTC
TRBJ1-2 . . TRBV3-1/TRBV3-2 CASRGVGVGYTF TGTGCCAGCAGAGGGGTGGGTGTCGGCTACACCTTC
TRBJ2-1 . . TRBV19 CASSIDPSGYNEQFF TGTGCCAGTAGTATAGATCCTTCAGGATACAATGAGCAGTTCTTC
TRBJ1-5 once . TRBV19 CASNLGAGISNQPQHF TGTGCCAGTAACTTGGGTGCAGGGATTAGCAATCAGCCCCAGCATTTT
TRBJ1-4 . TRBD1 TRBV19 CASSAGTGTANEKLFF TGTGCCAGTAGTGCCGGGACAGGGACTGCTAATGAAAAACTGTTTTTT
TRBJ1-1 . . TRBV6-5 CASSYLVKTEEAFF TGTGCCAGCAGTTATTTAGTGAAAACGGAGGAAGCTTTCTTT
TRBJ2-5 . TRBD2 TRBV7-2 CASSRQAGGNQETQYF TGTGCCAGCAGCAGGCAAGCGGGGGGCAACCAAGAGACCCAGTACTTC
TRBJ1-6 once . TRBV28 CASSSPGVDNSPLHF TGTGCCAGCAGTTCCCCAGGGGTGGATAATTCACCCCTCCACTTT
TRBJ1-1 . . TRBV5-1 CASSSGTKNTEAFF TGCGCCAGCAGCTCCGGGACAAAGAACACTGAAGCTTTCTTT
TRBJ1-1 . . TRBV6-2/TRBV6-3 CASSLDGINTEAFF TGTGCCAGCAGTCTAGACGGGATAAACACTGAAGCTTTCTTT